The 32 T cell receptor beta chains below all came from one sample that was sequenced in a study of blood T cell repertoires in COVID-19. Sequencing used immunoSEQ multiplex PCR; TCRdb keeps in-frame clones, though not all of them. The table lists under 150,000 clones, around 84% of them singletons. Sequenced input: peripheral blood. These TCRs come from a human donor in a cohort sampled during active COVID-19.

The chain employs TRBV4-1 and TRBJ2-5; 10 positions agree with TRBD1. The CDR3 covers 16 residues. V was clipped by 2 bases and J by 5 bases; unmatched bases: 8. From germline, CDR1 is MGHRA and CDR2 YSYEKL. CDR3 in amino acids: CASSQQGTGAGETQYF. DNA for the CDR3: TGCGCCAGCAGCCAACAAGGGACAGGGGCGGGTGAGACCCAGTACTTC.

The chain couples TRBV10-3 to TRBJ1-3, with 9 bases lining up with TRBD1. After removal of 0 bases from V and 2 bases from J, the junction contained 8 bases not matched to a gene. CDR3 length: 18 residues. The germline V gene encodes CDR1 ENHRY and CDR2 SYGVKD. Here the CDR3 reads CAISESGTGRLTGNTIYF. In DNA, the CDR3 is TGTGCCATCAGTGAGTCGGGGACAGGGAGACTTACTGGAAACACCATATATTTT.

CDR3: CSVLRQGQETQYF. For the CDR3, the DNA is TGCAGCGTTCTTCGACAGGGTCAAGAGACCCAGTACTTC. The rearrangement joins TRBV29-1 to TRBJ2-5, with 7 bases aligning to TRBD1. Germline V lookup: CDR1 SQVTM, CDR2 ANQGSEA. V was pared by 5 bases and J by 2 bases, with 5 bases of the junction left unmatched. This CDR3 is 13 amino acids long.

This chain uses TRBV27 with TRBJ1-1, with D perhaps TRBD1 (6 bases). The germline V and J ends were trimmed by 6 bases and 4 bases, with 12 bases remaining between them. Germline assignment: CDR1 MNHEY and CDR2 SMNVEV (reference sequence). The CDR3 has 13 residues. The CDR3 region is CASSTGLSTEAFF. The CDR3 region has the DNA TGTGCCAGCAGCACAGGGCTCAGCACTGAAGCTTTCTTT.

V usage is TRBV10-3 and J usage is TRBJ2-1; tentative D call: TRBD1 (6 bases). Germline V gene lookup returns CDR1 ENHRY and CDR2 SYGVKD. CDR3 length: 12 residues. V lost 6 bases and J 9 bases, leaving 12 bases between the germline ends. The CDR3 here is CAISPTGSEQFF. CDR3 bases: TGTGCCATCAGCCCGACAGGAAGTGAGCAGTTCTTC.

The chain uses TRBV2 and TRBJ1-1; a weak D match, TRBD1 (5 bases). The CDR3 spans 15 residues. With 1 base removed from V and 0 bases from J, the gap between germline ends came to 9 bases. CDR1 is SNHLY, CDR2 FYNNEI, per germline. For the CDR3, the DNA is TGTGCCAGCAGTGAAGAAGGACAAATGAACACTGAAGCTTTCTTT. It yields the protein CASSEEGQMNTEAFF.

This chain connects TRBV6-1 to TRBJ1-5; D remains ambiguous. In germline, CDR1 is MNHNS, CDR2 SASEGT. This CDR3 has 12 amino acids. Trimming cost V 1 base and J 9 bases, with 7 bases left between them. The CDR3 reads CASSEDKRPQHF. DNA for the CDR3: TGTGCCAGCAGTGAAGACAAACGGCCCCAGCATTTT.

This chain uses TRBV4-2 with TRBJ2-7; 7 bases map to TRBD2. Trimming took 3 bases from V and 0 from J; bases not matched to a gene: 5. Germline V gene data show CDR1 as LGHNA and CDR2 as YNFKEQ. This CDR3 has 15 amino acids. The CDR3 loop reads CASSQVGGGSYEQYF. The DNA for the CDR3 is TGTGCCAGCAGCCAGGTGGGCGGGGGCTCCTACGAGCAGTACTTC.

The count of this clone is one. The J gene is TRBJ2-7, the V gene TRBV10-3, with a possible D match to TRBD2 (6 bases). The germline gives CDR1 ENHRY, CDR2 SYGVKD. This CDR3 has 12 residues. V lost 6 bases to trimming and J lost 7 bases, with 13 bases between them. CDR3 residues: CAIRVEGGEQYF. As DNA, the CDR3 is TGTGCCATCAGGGTGGAGGGTGGGGAGCAGTACTTC.

The chain couples TRBV5-4 to TRBJ2-7, with 7 bases that match TRBD2. CDR1 SGHNT and CDR2 YYREEE come from the germline V gene (reference sequence). V lost 4 bases, J lost 0 bases, and 7 bases stayed unmatched. The CDR3 is 15 residues long. The CDR3 loop is CASSRSGVDSYEQYF. CDR3 nucleotides: TGTGCCAGCAGCCGGAGCGGGGTCGACTCCTACGAGCAGTACTTC.

This chain links TRBV30 with TRBJ2-3; 8 positions match TRBD1. The junction had 5 bases not matched to a gene; V was cut back by 4 bases and J by 2 bases. Germline V lookup: CDR1 GTSNPN, CDR2 SVGIG (reference sequence). There are 14 residues in the CDR3. DNA for the CDR3: TGTGCCTGGAAATGGGGACAGGTCACAGATACGCAGTATTTT. Translation: CAWKWGQVTDTQYF.

V is TRBV7-8 and J is TRBJ1-2; 7 nucleotides align to TRBD1. The V gene's germline CDR1 is SGHVS and CDR2 FQNEAQ. The CDR3 runs 15 residues. The trim removed 5 bases at V and 7 bases at J, leaving 13 bases unmatched. The CDR3 region has the DNA TGTGCCAGCAGCCGACCGACAGGGTCGGCGGCTGGCTACACCTTC. Its translation is CASSRPTGSAAGYTF.

This rearrangement joins TRBV21-1 to TRBJ1-5; the table names TRBD1, a call not compared with the DNA. TRBV21-1 is labeled a pseudogene. The length of the CDR3 is 16 residues. CDR3 residues: CASSKARGTGSQPQHF. CDR3 in DNA: TGTGCCAGCAGCAAAGCCAGGGGGACAGGGAGTCAGCCCCAGCATTTT.

The chain carries TRBV6-2 or TRBV6-3 and TRBJ1-5; TRBD1 matches 10 bases. The CDR3 is 15 amino acids. V lost 6 bases, J lost 7 bases, and 9 bases stayed unmatched. CDR1 and CDR2 from the germline V gene are MNHEY and SVGEGT. The CDR3 bases are TGTGCCAGCAGCCAGACAGGGGGCGACGTCCAGCCCCAGCATTTT. Translation: CASSQTGGDVQPQHF.

V gene TRBV5-5 combines with J gene TRBJ2-5; no clear D. This CDR3 comprises 13 residues. Germline CDR1 reads SGHKS; CDR2 reads YYEKEE (reference sequence). Trimming stripped 0 bases from V and 5 bases from J, with 8 bases between. The chain's CDR3 is CASSLGDTETQYF. DNA for the CDR3: TGTGCCAGCAGCTTGGGAGACACGGAGACCCAGTACTTC.

This sequence joins TRBV7-2 and TRBJ2-1, with 12 bases lining up with TRBD2. Germline V gene data show CDR1 as SGHTA and CDR2 as FQGNSA. CDR3 length equals 18 residues. The V gene end was trimmed by 5 bases and the J gene end by 0 bases; junction bases not matched to a gene: 8. As DNA, the CDR3 is TGTGCCAGCAGCCCCAGGACTAGCGGGATCCCCTCCTACAATGAGCAGTTCTTC. Translating it yields CASSPRTSGIPSYNEQFF.

The chain has TRBV19 and TRBJ1-1; no firm D call. Per the germline V gene, CDR1 is LNHDA and CDR2 is SQIVND (reference sequence). Trimming pared 3 bases from V and 5 bases from J, leaving 13 bases between. This CDR3 has 14 amino acids. DNA of the CDR3: TGTGCCAGTAGTATTTGGCCAGCGAGAACTGAAGCTTTCTTT. Its protein is CASSIWPARTEAFF.

This chain uses TRBV11-3 with TRBJ2-5; a weak D match, TRBD2 (6 bases). V was clipped by 3 bases and J by 3 bases, with 8 bases between them. There are 13 residues in the CDR3. Per germline, CDR1 SGHNT and CDR2 YENEEA. CDR3 in amino acids: CASSFWGEETQYF. Written as DNA, the CDR3 is TGTGCCAGCAGCTTCTGGGGGGAAGAGACCCAGTACTTC.

The V call is TRBV4-1, the J call TRBJ1-5; D might be TRBD1 (6 bases). V was cut by 4 bases and J by 5 bases, with 15 bases left in between. There are 15 residues in the CDR3. CDR1 MGHRA and CDR2 YSYEKL come from the germline V gene. DNA for the CDR3: TGCGCCAGCAGCCGACCGACAGGTCTCGATCAGCCCCAGCATTTT. This codes for CASSRPTGLDQPQHF.

CDR3 protein: CASSVGPGQGYEQYF. For the CDR3, the DNA is TGTGCCAGCAGCGTAGGACCGGGACAGGGCTACGAGCAGTACTTC. V is TRBV9 and J is TRBJ2-7; 9 bases are a match to TRBD1. CDR1 SGDLS and CDR2 YYNGEE come from the germline V gene. V trimming: 0 bases; J trimming: 3 bases; junction bases outside the gene matches: 4. This CDR3 has 15 amino acids.

Concerning this clone: The sample holds other DNA sequences that translate to the same CDR3. V and J are TRBV5-1 and TRBJ1-2; 7 bases are shared with TRBD1. The ends lost 0 bases at V and 8 bases at J; junction bases unmatched: 1. Per the germline V gene, CDR1 is SGHRS and CDR2 is YFSETQ. The CDR3 runs to 12 residues. The CDR3 is CASSLEGGGYTF. CDR3 coding DNA: TGCGCCAGCAGCTTGGAAGGGGGCGGCTACACCTTC.

The table lists this clone with a count of one. The J gene is TRBJ1-1, the V gene TRBV28, with 8 bases aligning to TRBD1. Germline-derived CDR1 and CDR2 are MDHEN and SYDVKM. V gave up 7 bases and J gave up 2 bases; unmatched junction bases: 9. There are 15 residues in the CDR3. The CDR3 reads CASNPPRGLNTEAFF. The DNA of the CDR3 is TGTGCCAGCAACCCGCCCAGGGGGCTTAACACTGAAGCTTTCTTT.

V usage is TRBV5-6 and J usage is TRBJ2-1, with 11 bases lining up with TRBD1. CDR3 length equals 15 residues. Germline V lookup: CDR1 SGHDT, CDR2 YYEEEE. V shed 4 bases and J 3 bases; nucleotides not matched to a gene: 3. The DNA for the CDR3 is TGTGCCAGCAGCCCGGGACAGGGGGGCTACAATGAGCAGTTCTTC. Translated: CASSPGQGGYNEQFF.

This chain links TRBV2 with TRBJ1-5; 8 bases fit TRBD1. With 6 bases clipped from V and 2 bases from J, the junction kept 3 bases outside the gene matches. The CDR3 contains 14 residues. Germline CDR1 and CDR2: SNHLY and FYNNEI. DNA for the CDR3: TGTGCCAGCAGCCTGGGACAGGGCAATCAGCCCCAGCATTTT. Residues: CASSLGQGNQPQHF.

The V call is TRBV28, the J call TRBJ1-2; TRBD1 matches at 12 bases. Germline V gene sequence: CDR1 MDHEN, CDR2 SYDVKM. CDR3 length: 14 amino acids. The V segment lost 10 bases and the J segment 3 bases; nucleotides outside the gene matches: 6. The CDR3 region is CATRDRGRDYGYTF. The CDR3 coding sequence is TGTGCCACCCGGGACAGGGGGCGCGACTATGGCTACACCTTC.

The chain uses TRBV7-9 and TRBJ1-2; weak D call: TRBD1 (6 bases). Trimming took 5 bases from V and 4 from J, leaving 8 bases between them. In germline, CDR1 is SEHNR, CDR2 FQNEAQ (reference sequence). The CDR3 is 12 amino acids. CDR3 sequence reads: CASSRDIYGYTF. CDR3 sequence (DNA): TGTGCCAGCAGCAGGGACATCTATGGCTACACCTTC. Full variable domain (remainder filled in from reference TRBV7-9 and TRBJ1-2): DTGVSQNPRHKITKRGQNVTFRCDPISEHNRLYWYRQTLGQGPEFLTYFQNEAQLEKSRLLSDRFSAERPKGSFSTLEIQRTEQGDSAMYLCASSRDIYGYTFGSGTRLTVV.

This clone was observed once. The gene calls are TRBV28 and TRBJ1-2, with D possibly matching TRBD1 (5 bases). The V end was cut by 10 bases, the J end by 7 bases, with 34 bases between. The CDR3 consists of 18 residues. Germline CDR1 MDHEN, CDR2 SYDVKM. The CDR3 reads CATWTPGRLTESGGGYTF. DNA of the CDR3: TGTGCCACCTGGACTCCGGGCCGCCTAACCGAGTCGGGGGGTGGCTACACCTTC.

The gene calls are TRBV19 and TRBJ2-7; 7 positions match TRBD2. Trimming removed 3 bases from V and 5 bases from J; junction bases left unmatched: 10. CDR1 LNHDA and CDR2 SQIVND come from the germline V gene (reference sequence). The CDR3 has 15 amino acids. CDR3 coding DNA: TGTGCCAGTAGTATTGGGCAGGGAGGGTCTGACGAGCAGTACTTC. The encoded protein is CASSIGQGGSDEQYF.

In this sample, this clone turned up a few times. V gene TRBV19 combines with J gene TRBJ1-3; D is unclear. This CDR3 spans 14 amino acids. Germline V lookup: CDR1 LNHDA, CDR2 SQIVND (reference sequence). V lost 1 base and J 0 bases, leaving 4 bases between the germline ends. CDR3 sequence reads: CASSIGPSGNTIYF. The CDR3 nucleotides read TGTGCCAGTAGTATAGGGCCCTCTGGAAACACCATATATTTT. The entire variable domain, with the rest obtained from reference TRBV19 and TRBJ1-3, is as follows: DGGITQSPKYLFRKEGQNVTLSCEQNLNHDAMYWYRQDPGQGLRLIYYSQIVNDFQKGDIAEGYSVSREKKESFPLTVTSAQKNPTAFYLCASSIGPSGNTIYFGEGSWLTVV.

The rearrangement joins TRBV28 to TRBJ2-1; tentative D call: TRBD2 (5 bases). CDR3 size: 15 residues. V lost 7 bases and J lost 10, with 23 bases in between. Germline V gives CDR1 MDHEN, CDR2 SYDVKM. CDR3 coding DNA: TGTGCCAGCACCACCCCCCTCTCGGGAATGGGCGAGCAGTTCTTC. Translating gives CASTTPLSGMGEQFF.

V is TRBV5-1 and J is TRBJ2-1, with D possibly TRBD1 on 5 matching bases. This CDR3 has 13 residues. Between the trimmed V and J ends, which lost 3 bases and 9 bases, there was a span of 13 bases. Germline lookup yields CDR1 SGHRS and CDR2 YFSETQ. As DNA, the CDR3 is TGCGCCAGCAGCTCTGGGCTAAGGGGTGAGCAGTTCTTC. Its protein is CASSSGLRGEQFF.

Regarding this clone: This specimen includes other DNA sequences encoding the same CDR3. Here the CDR3 reads CASSLGQQETQYF. The DNA of the CDR3 is TGTGCCAGCAGCCTTGGACAGCAAGAGACCCAGTACTTC. The rearrangement uses TRBV7-2 and TRBJ2-5; D may be TRBD1 (6 bases). CDR3 size: 13 residues. Germline CDR1 SGHTA, CDR2 FQGNSA. V was pared by 5 bases and J by 2 bases, with 9 bases between. The full variable domain, completed using reference TRBV7-2 and TRBJ2-5, is GAGVSQSPSNKVTEKGKDVELRCDPISGHTALYWYRQSLGQGLEFLIYFQGNSAPDKSGLPSDRFSAERTGGSVSTLTIQRTQQEDSAVYLCASSLGQQETQYFGPGTRLLVL.